This T cell receptor (beta chain) emerged from a study of blood T cell repertoires in COVID-19. Study context: Whether acute or convalescent, the COVID-19 samples came from the United States, Italy and Spain. PBMCs, B-cell-depleted T cells, or T cells were the source of the cDNA or gDNA that made up the material.

The V segment lost 4 bases and the J segment 7 bases; nucleotides outside the gene matches: 10. Germline V lookup: CDR1 SNHLY, CDR2 FYNNEI. CDR3 length equals 15 residues. Methods used by the authors: Nucleated cell number was recorded as an estimate derived from reference gene primer amplification. Repertoires were generated with immunoSEQ multiplex PCR, while TCRdb's copy carries only in-frame clones and drops some. V, J and clone size are taken as reported in that table, and D and trimming were inferred from the DNA itself. The sample yields about 99,000 clones, around 83% seen once. The receptor comes from a man between 65 and 79 years old with active or convalescent COVID-19. The chain uses TRBV2 and TRBJ2-5, with 9 bases matching TRBD2. The material sequenced was peripheral blood. The CDR3 spells CASSGRGGLKVTQYF. CDR3 DNA sequence: TGTGCCAGCAGTGGGCGGGGGGGCCTTAAGGTGACCCAGTACTTC.